These 22 T cell receptor beta chains originate from one sample sequenced in a study of cytomegalovirus exposure and HLA in healthy donors. Vbeta (60) and Jbeta (13) primers were used in the PCR. The data were produced by immunoSEQ multiplex PCR, yet TCRdb's version contains in-frame clones alone and is incomplete. The table has about 170,000 clones, 85% seen once. The specimen sequenced was PBMCs. Receptors originate from a boy between 2 and 15 years old in good health and CMV-seronegative.

V usage is TRBV13 and J usage is TRBJ2-5; D call uncertain. Between the trimmed V and J ends, which lost 5 bases and 1 base, there was a span of 8 bases. Germline V gives CDR1 PRHDT, CDR2 FYEKMQ (reference sequence). CDR3 length: 13 residues. CDR3 sequence: CASSPPSQETQYF. DNA for the CDR3: TGTGCCAGCAGCCCCCCCTCCCAAGAGACCCAGTACTTC.

The rearrangement links TRBV6-4 to TRBJ2-1; 15 positions agree with TRBD2. There are 18 residues in the CDR3. V dropped 0 bases and J dropped 7; count of bases not matched to a gene: 7. Germline assignment: CDR1 MRHNA and CDR2 SNTAGT. The CDR3: CASSDSKMGLAGGNEQFF. The CDR3 DNA reads TGTGCCAGCAGTGACTCGAAAATGGGACTAGCGGGGGGTAATGAGCAGTTCTTC.

In this sample, this clone turned up once. The chain couples TRBV6-5 to TRBJ2-3, with 9 bases aligning to TRBD1. The CDR3 has 15 residues. J lost 2 bases, V lost 6 bases, and 6 bases had no gene match. Germline V gene sequence: CDR1 MNHEY, CDR2 SVGAGI. This chain's CDR3 is CASSRDRAFTDTQYF. The CDR3 DNA follows: TGTGCCAGCAGCCGGGACAGGGCTTTCACAGATACGCAGTATTTT.

The rearrangement joins TRBV15 to TRBJ2-5; the match to TRBD2 covers 7 bases. The end of the DNA is better explained by TRBJ2-7, so the J call may be wrong. CDR1 and CDR2 from the germline V gene are LNHNV and YYDKDF (reference sequence). The CDR3 is made up of 14 amino acids. The CDR3 protein is CATRTAGERYEQYF. As DNA, the CDR3 is TGTGCCACCAGAACGGCGGGAGAGAGGTACGAGCAGTACTTC.

The chain employs TRBV10-3 and TRBJ2-1, with D maybe TRBD2 (7 bases). Germline assignment: CDR1 ENHRY and CDR2 SYGVKD. The CDR3 extends over 15 amino acids. With 6 bases removed from V and 4 bases from J, the gap between germline ends came to 16 bases. CDR3 region: CAIRIGGGRYNEQFF. In DNA form, the CDR3 reads TGTGCCATCAGGATAGGGGGGGGACGTTACAATGAGCAGTTCTTC.

The rearrangement joins TRBV20-1 to TRBJ1-5, with D tentatively TRBD1 (6 bases). Trimming shortened V by 3 bases and J by 11 bases, and 11 bases separated the two germline ends. The CDR3 has 11 amino acids. Germline assignment: CDR1 DFQATT and CDR2 SNEGSKA (reference sequence). The CDR3 DNA reads as TGCAGTGCTAGTCACAGGGCGGCCCAGCATTTT. This encodes CSASHRAAQHF.

This clone has a single count. The chain recombines TRBV14 with TRBJ1-1; 7 nucleotides align to TRBD1. There are 14 residues in the CDR3. J lost 1 base, V lost 4 bases, and 3 bases had no gene match. The germline V gene encodes CDR1 SGHDN and CDR2 FVKESK. The CDR3: CASSPWTGNTEAFF. The CDR3 DNA reads as TGTGCCAGCAGCCCTTGGACAGGGAACACTGAAGCTTTCTTT.

This clone turned up a few times. This rearrangement joins TRBV23-1 to TRBJ2-5; no clear D. TRBV23-1 counts as an open reading frame of uncertain function. Trimming cost V 3 bases and J 7 bases, with 12 bases left between them. CDR3 length: 13 residues. CDR3 in DNA: TGCGCCAGCAGTCACCAGGTTATTGGGACCCAGTACTTC. It translates to CASSHQVIGTQYF.

The chain carries TRBV30 and TRBJ2-5; no definite D call. This CDR3 has 10 residues. Germline lookup yields CDR1 GTSNPN and CDR2 SVGIG (reference sequence). The ends were cut back, 5 bases at V and 2 bases at J, with 3 bases in the middle. The CDR3 DNA reads as TGTGCCTGGCAACAAGAGACCCAGTACTTC. As protein: CAWQQETQYF.

V is TRBV2 and J is TRBJ2-7; no reliable D call. The germline V gene encodes CDR1 SNHLY and CDR2 FYNNEI. The V end was cut by 7 bases, the J end by 3 bases, with 4 bases between. The CDR3 contains 10 residues. CDR3 nucleotides: TGTGCCAGCAATAACTACGAGCAGTACGTC. It is translated as CASNNYEQYV.

For this clone: The identical CDR3 is also encoded by other nucleotide sequences in the sample. V is TRBV28 and J is TRBJ2-5; D is uncertain. The V and J ends lost 2 bases and 4 bases respectively, with 2 bases between them. Germline CDR1 is MDHEN and CDR2 is SYDVKM. The CDR3 spans 11 residues. The CDR3 DNA sequence: TGTGCCAGCAGTTTACGAGAGACCCAGTACTTC. Protein sequence: CASSLRETQYF.

This chain joins TRBV19 and TRBJ2-7, with TRBD2 identical over 7 bases. The junction had 17 bases not matched to a gene; V was cut back by 6 bases and J by 6 bases. The length of the CDR3 is 16 residues. The germline V gene has CDR1 LNHDA and CDR2 SQIVND (reference sequence). CDR3 in amino acids: CASSPSGAGLPGEQYF. The CDR3 DNA follows: TGTGCCAGTAGCCCCTCGGGTGCGGGACTACCTGGCGAGCAGTACTTC.

The chain couples TRBV9 to TRBJ2-1; maybe TRBD2 (6 bases). Germline V lookup: CDR1 SGDLS, CDR2 YYNGEE. This CDR3 spans 14 amino acids. Trimming took off 4 bases at V and 7 bases at J, with 15 bases between the two ends. CDR3 sequence (DNA): TGTGCCAGCAGCTACGGGAGAAGGGGAAATGAGCAGTTCTTC. Its protein is CASSYGRRGNEQFF.

V usage is TRBV21-1 and J usage is TRBJ1-2. TRBV21-1 is shown as a pseudogene. The length of the CDR3 is 13 residues. DNA for the CDR3: TGTGCCACCTCCGAGGGTAGGTGCTATGGCTACACCTTC. Its translation is CATSEGRCYGYTF.

This clone was seen a single time. This chain uses TRBV10-1 with TRBJ2-1; TRBD2 matches 11 bases. Trimming cost V 8 bases and J 0 bases; bases outside gene matches: 18. The CDR3 runs to 20 residues. The germline CDR1 and CDR2 sequences are WNHNN and SYGVQD (reference sequence). The CDR3 loop is CASGPGLAVPRSTSYNEQFF. The CDR3 coding sequence is TGCGCCAGCGGGCCGGGACTAGCGGTCCCCCGATCTACCTCCTACAATGAGCAGTTCTTC.

This sequence joins TRBV7-3 and TRBJ2-1; 10 nucleotides align to TRBD2. Unmatched junction bases numbered 5, after V lost 2 bases and J lost 4 bases. Looked up from germline, CDR1 is SGHTA and CDR2 is FQGTGA. The CDR3 consists of 16 residues. CDR3 in DNA: TGTGCCAGCAGCTTACGTGGACTAGCGGAGTACAATGAGCAGTTCTTC. Amino acids: CASSLRGLAEYNEQFF.

CDR3 loop: CASTQGLSGNTIYF. The CDR3 DNA reads TGTGCCAGTACGCAGGGACTGAGTGGAAACACCATATATTTT. V and J are TRBV19 and TRBJ1-3; TRBD1 is a possible D gene (5 bases). V lost 7 bases and J 3 bases, leaving 13 bases between the germline ends. Germline CDR1 and CDR2: LNHDA and SQIVND (reference sequence). This CDR3 region has 14 residues.

This rearrangement joins TRBV6-6 to TRBJ2-7, with D tentatively TRBD2 (5 bases). CDR1 is MNHNY, CDR2 SVGAGI, per germline (reference sequence). The CDR3 is 13 amino acids. V was clipped by 6 bases and J by 6 bases, with 15 bases between them. The CDR3 nucleotides are TGTGCCAGCAGGTCTGGACGGGAACTCGAGCAGTACTTC. Amino acids: CASRSGRELEQYF.

This sequence joins TRBV6-7 and TRBJ1-4; D is ambiguous. TRBV6-7 has ORF status, its function being uncertain. The CDR3 is 14 residues long. The V gene lost 4 bases and the J gene lost 8 bases, with 14 bases spanning the gap. The CDR3 sequence is CASSCMIQSEKLFF. CDR3 nucleotides: TGTGCCAGCAGTTGCATGATTCAAAGCGAAAAACTGTTTTTT.

This clone was found a few times. The chain recombines TRBV11-1 with TRBJ1-1, with 7 bases that match TRBD1. In germline, CDR1 is SGHAT, CDR2 FQDESV (reference sequence). The trim removed 1 base at V and 7 bases at J, leaving 3 bases unmatched. The CDR3 is 13 residues long. CDR3 DNA: TGTGCCAGCAGCTTAGTCGCAGGGGGTGAAGCTTTCTTT. As protein: CASSLVAGGEAFF. Supplemented by reference TRBV11-1 and TRBJ1-1, the full variable domain reads EAEVAQSPRYKITEKSQAVAFWCDPISGHATLYWYRQILGQGPELLVQFQDESVVDDSQLPKDRFSAERLKGVDSTLKIQPAELGDSAMYLCASSLVAGGEAFFGQGTRLTVV.

This chain connects TRBV6-1 to TRBJ2-3; D remains ambiguous. V shed 8 bases and J shed 1 base, with 7 bases lying between them. This CDR3 contains 12 residues. Per the germline V gene, CDR1 is MNHNS and CDR2 is SASEGT. DNA for the CDR3: TGTGCCAGCCGGTTCCGCACAGATACGCAGTATTTT. This codes for CASRFRTDTQYF.

This sequence joins TRBV6-1 and TRBJ1-1, with a possible D match to TRBD1 (5 bases). The CDR3 is made up of 14 amino acids. The ends were cut back, 4 bases at V and 8 bases at J, with 17 bases in the middle. The germline CDR1 and CDR2 sequences are MNHNS and SASEGT. The chain's CDR3 is CASSGRGSRWEAFF. CDR3 bases: TGTGCCAGCAGTGGGCGGGGGAGCAGGTGGGAAGCTTTCTTT.